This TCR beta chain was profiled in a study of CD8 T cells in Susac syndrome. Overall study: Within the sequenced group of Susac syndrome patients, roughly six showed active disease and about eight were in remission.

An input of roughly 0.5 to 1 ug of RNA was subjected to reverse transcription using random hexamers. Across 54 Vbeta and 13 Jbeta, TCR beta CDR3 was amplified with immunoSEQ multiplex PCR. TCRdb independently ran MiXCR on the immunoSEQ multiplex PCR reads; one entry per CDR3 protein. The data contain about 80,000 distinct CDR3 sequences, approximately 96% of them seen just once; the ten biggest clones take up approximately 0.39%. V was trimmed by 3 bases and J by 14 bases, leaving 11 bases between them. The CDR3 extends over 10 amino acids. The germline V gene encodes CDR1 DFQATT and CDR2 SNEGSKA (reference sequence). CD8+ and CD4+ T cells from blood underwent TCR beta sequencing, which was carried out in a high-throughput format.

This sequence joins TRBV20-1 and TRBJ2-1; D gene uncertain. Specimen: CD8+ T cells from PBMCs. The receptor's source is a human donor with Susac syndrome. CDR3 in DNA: TGCAGTGCTAGCGAACCGGACGAGTTCTTC. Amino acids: CSASEPDEFF.